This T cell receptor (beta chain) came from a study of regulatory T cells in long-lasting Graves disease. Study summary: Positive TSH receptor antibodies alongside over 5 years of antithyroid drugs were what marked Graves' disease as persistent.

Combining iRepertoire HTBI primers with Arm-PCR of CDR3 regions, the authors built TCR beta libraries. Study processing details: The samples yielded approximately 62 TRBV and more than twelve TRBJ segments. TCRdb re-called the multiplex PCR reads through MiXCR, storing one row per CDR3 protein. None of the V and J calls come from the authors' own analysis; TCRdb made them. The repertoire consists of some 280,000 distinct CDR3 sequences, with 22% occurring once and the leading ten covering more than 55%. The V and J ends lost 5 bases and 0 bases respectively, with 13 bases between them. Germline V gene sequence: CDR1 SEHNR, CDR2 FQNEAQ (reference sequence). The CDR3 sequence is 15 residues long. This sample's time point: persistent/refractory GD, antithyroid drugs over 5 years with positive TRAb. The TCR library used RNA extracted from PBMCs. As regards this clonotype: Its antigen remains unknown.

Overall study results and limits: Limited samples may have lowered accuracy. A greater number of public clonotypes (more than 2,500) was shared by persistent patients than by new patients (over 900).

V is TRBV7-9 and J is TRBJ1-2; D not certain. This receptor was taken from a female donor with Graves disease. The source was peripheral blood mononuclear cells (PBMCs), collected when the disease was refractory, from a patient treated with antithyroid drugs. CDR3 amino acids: CASSPEGRANYGYTF. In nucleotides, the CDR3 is TGTGCCAGCAGCCCGGAAGGGCGAGCTAACTATGGCTACACCTTC.